One sample yielded the 29 T cell receptor beta chains listed below, sequenced in a study of T-cell reconstitution after alpha-beta-depleted transplantation in children. Unique molecular identifiers were incorporated during preparation of the TCRbeta library. TCRdb re-called the PCR reads through MiXCR, storing one row per CDR3 protein. Here the sample spans about a million distinct CDR3 sequences, roughly 29% being singletons. The source material was PBMCs, mostly from graft donor cells, sampled 360 days after TCRalphabeta/CD19-depleted stem cell transplant. These receptors came from a boy under two years old who had a stem cell transplant for SCID, so the T cells may come from the graft donor.

The rearrangement uses TRBV6-2 or TRBV6-3 and TRBJ2-2, with a weak D call TRBD1 (6 bases). Germline values: CDR1 MNHEY, CDR2 SVGEGT. The CDR3 sequence is 15 residues long. Trimming pared 2 bases from V and 3 bases from J, leaving 10 bases between. Here the CDR3 reads CASSYGGSYTGELFF. The CDR3, as DNA: TGTGCCAGCAGTTACGGGGGCTCCTACACCGGGGAGCTGTTTTTT.

V is TRBV12-3 or TRBV12-4 and J is TRBJ2-7; 7 bases align to TRBD1. V was pared by 6 bases and J by 2 bases, with 10 bases of the junction left unmatched. CDR3 length: 15 amino acids. In nucleotides, the CDR3 is TGTGCCAGCAGCCGAAGGGGGCTCGACGCCTACGAGCAGTACTTC. Protein sequence: CASSRRGLDAYEQYF.

The J gene is TRBJ2-2, the V gene TRBV12-3 or TRBV12-4; 7 positions agree with TRBD2. The CDR3 is made up of 14 amino acids. With V trimmed by 6 bases and J by 7 bases, 8 bases remained unmatched. The CDR3 region has the DNA TGTGCCAGCAGCCCTGGGGGAGGGAACGGGGAGCTGTTTTTT. Protein: CASSPGGGNGELFF.

The chain joins TRBV11-2 to TRBJ2-1; D is undetermined. CDR1 is SGHAT and CDR2 is FQNNGV in the germline V gene. The length of the CDR3 is 16 residues. V was cut by 5 bases and J by 9 bases, with 23 bases left in between. CDR3 protein: CASSPLLGRTWGEQFF. The CDR3 DNA is TGTGCCAGCAGCCCCCTCTTGGGCAGGACCTGGGGTGAGCAGTTCTTC. Full variable domain (remainder filled in from reference TRBV11-2 and TRBJ2-1): EAGVAQSPRYKIIEKRQSVAFWCNPISGHATLYWYQQILGQGPKLLIQFQNNGVVDDSQLPKDRFSAERLKGVDSTLKIQPAKLEDSAVYLCASSPLLGRTWGEQFFGPGTRLTVL.

The rearrangement joins TRBV29-1 to TRBJ2-7, with a tentative D call TRBD1 (5 bases). V lost 2 bases to trimming and J lost 2 bases, with 10 bases between them. The CDR3 has 13 residues. Per the germline V gene, CDR1 is SQVTM and CDR2 is ANQGSEA. DNA for the CDR3: TGCAGCGTTGAAATCCAGGGCCCCTACGAGCAGTACTTC. Its protein is CSVEIQGPYEQYF.

The V gene is TRBV5-1, the J gene TRBJ2-2; 8 nucleotides line up with TRBD1. V was clipped by 3 bases and J by 5 bases; unmatched bases: 12. The CDR3 extends over 17 amino acids. Germline assignment: CDR1 SGHRS and CDR2 YFSETQ. DNA for the CDR3: TGCGCCAGCAGCTGGGAGGCGACAGGGGCCGGAACCGGGGAGCTGTTTTTT. Translating gives CASSWEATGAGTGELFF.

The gene calls are TRBV5-1 and TRBJ2-1; 7 nucleotides match TRBD1. From germline, CDR1 is SGHRS and CDR2 YFSETQ. The trim removed 7 bases at V and 6 bases at J, leaving 7 bases unmatched. This CDR3 has 13 residues. CDR3 bases: TGCGCCAGCGGAGGACAGGTCTCCAATGAGCAGTTCTTC. It specifies CASGGQVSNEQFF.

The chain uses TRBV20-1 and TRBJ2-3; maybe TRBD1 (6 bases). V lost 6 bases, J lost 3 bases, and 13 bases lay in between. CDR1 is DFQATT and CDR2 is SNEGSKA in the germline V gene (reference sequence). The length of the CDR3 is 13 residues. As DNA, the CDR3 is TGCAGTGCCACAGGGAATCGAACAGATACGCAGTATTTT. It specifies CSATGNRTDTQYF.

The V and J genes are TRBV7-8 and TRBJ1-3; D is perhaps TRBD1 (5 bases). Germline-derived CDR1 and CDR2 are SGHVS and FQNEAQ. V was clipped by 5 bases and J by 4 bases, with 9 bases between them. This CDR3 has 13 residues. The CDR3 nucleotides are TGTGCCAGCAGCCCAGGGCGGGGAAACACCATATATTTT. Its protein product is CASSPGRGNTIYF.

The J gene is TRBJ1-2, the V gene TRBV18; no firm D call. This CDR3 has 15 amino acids. The germline CDR1 and CDR2 sequences are KGHSH and LQKENI. V lost 1 base and J 2 bases, leaving 11 bases between the germline ends. CDR3 coding DNA: TGTGCCAGCTCACCACTCGATTCGGGGAACTATGGCTACACCTTC. Its translation is CASSPLDSGNYGYTF.

V usage is TRBV19 and J usage is TRBJ1-1; weak D call: TRBD1 (6 bases). The CDR3 contains 12 residues. Trimming left V 6 bases short and J 2 bases short, with 7 bases between. The V gene's germline CDR1 is LNHDA and CDR2 SQIVND (reference sequence). The CDR3, as DNA: TGTGCCAGTAGGGACAGCAACACTGAAGCTTTCTTT. Translation gives CASRDSNTEAFF.

The V gene is TRBV27, the J gene TRBJ2-1; D possibly corresponds to TRBD1 (6 bases). Germline CDR1 is MNHEY and CDR2 is SMNVEV (reference sequence). The CDR3 has 16 residues. Between the trimmed V and J ends, which lost 5 bases and 0 bases, there was a span of 14 bases. The CDR3 DNA is TGTGCCAGCAGTCCGTCCCAGGGGAGCTCCTACAATGAGCAGTTCTTC. Its protein is CASSPSQGSSYNEQFF.

The genes are TRBV10-3 and TRBJ1-1; D unclear. V lost 0 bases and J 3 bases, leaving 8 bases between the germline ends. Germline-derived CDR1 and CDR2 are ENHRY and SYGVKD. The CDR3 spans 14 residues. Written as DNA, the CDR3 is TGTGCCATCAGTGAGTCTTACAGTTACACTGAAGCTTTCTTT. Protein: CAISESYSYTEAFF.

The table lists this clonotype with a count of one. The chain carries TRBV2 and TRBJ2-1, with 8 bases matching TRBD1. This CDR3 spans 20 amino acids. The V gene end was trimmed by 6 bases and the J gene end by 0 bases; junction bases not matched to a gene: 19. CDR1 is SNHLY, CDR2 FYNNEI, per germline. The CDR3 DNA follows: TGTGCCAGCAGCCATGACAGGGGTTCACCCTTCCTCCGCTCCTACAATGAGCAGTTCTTC. This gives the protein CASSHDRGSPFLRSYNEQFF. The variable domain in full, with the rest retrieved from reference TRBV2 and TRBJ2-1, is EPEVTQTPSHQVTQMGQEVILRCVPISNHLYFYWYRQILGQKVEFLVSFYNNEISEKSEIFDDQFSVERPDGSNFTLKIRSTKLEDSAMYFCASSHDRGSPFLRSYNEQFFGPGTRLTVL.

This clonotype was seen only a few times. This chain links TRBV20-1 with TRBJ1-2, with 7 bases fitting TRBD1. Germline-derived CDR1 and CDR2 are DFQATT and SNEGSKA (reference sequence). Germline trimming cut 5 bases from V and 8 bases from J; bases unmatched to any gene: 17. The CDR3 is made up of 15 amino acids. CDR3 in DNA: TGCAGTGCTGGGCGGCAGGGGGGTCCTCTTTGGGGCTACACCTTC. As protein: CSAGRQGGPLWGYTF.

In this sample, this clonotype turned up a few times. V gene TRBV5-1 combines with J gene TRBJ1-2; D perhaps matches TRBD1 (5 bases). In germline, CDR1 is SGHRS, CDR2 YFSETQ. Trimming took off 0 bases at V and 7 bases at J, with 13 bases between the two ends. The CDR3 totals 14 residues. CDR3 in amino acids: CASSLVAGKGGYTF. The CDR3 coding sequence is TGCGCCAGCAGCTTGGTGGCAGGGAAGGGTGGCTACACCTTC.

V and J are TRBV12-3 or TRBV12-4 and TRBJ2-1; D might be TRBD2 (5 bases). V lost 7 bases to trimming and J lost 0 bases, with 13 bases between them. CDR3 length equals 15 residues. CDR3 coding DNA: TGTGCCAGCACCCTGAGCGGAACCTCCTACAATGAGCAGTTCTTC. Translated, it gives CASTLSGTSYNEQFF.

As concerns this clonotype: With a much larger clone just one base away, this may be a read error. The chain recombines TRBV18 with TRBJ2-7; unclear D gene. Germline assignment: CDR1 KGHSH and CDR2 LQKENI. The CDR3 totals 13 residues. V dropped 0 bases and J dropped 2 bases, with 5 bases sitting between them. CDR3 nucleotides: TGTGCCAGCTCACCACCGGAAACCTACGAGCAGTACTTC. Translated: CASSPPETYEQYF.

This clonotype was observed once. This chain joins TRBV18 and TRBJ1-1, with D possibly matching TRBD1 (5 bases). V shed 2 bases and J shed 7 bases, with 8 bases lying between them. The CDR3 sequence is 12 residues long. Germline V CDR1 and CDR2: KGHSH, LQKENI. The CDR3: CASSPWGGEAFF. In DNA, the CDR3 is TGTGCCAGCTCACCATGGGGCGGTGAAGCTTTCTTT.

This clonotype was seen repeatedly, ten times or more. The V gene is TRBV6-5, the J gene TRBJ2-1; 9 bases align to TRBD2. Germline values: CDR1 MNHEY, CDR2 SVGAGI. The CDR3 runs to 16 residues. The trim removed 11 bases at V and 4 bases at J, leaving 15 bases unmatched. The CDR3 DNA reads TGTGCCGCAGGGGTGATCAGCGGGGGGCTGTACAATGAGCAGTTCTTC. Translated, it gives CAAGVISGGLYNEQFF.

This clonotype was detected a few times. The chain couples TRBV7-2 to TRBJ2-6; possible D gene TRBD2, 6 bases. Germline V lookup: CDR1 SGHTA, CDR2 FQGNSA. This CDR3 region has 16 residues. The V end was cut by 5 bases, the J end by 1 base, with 12 bases between. The CDR3 DNA reads TGTGCCAGCAGCGCGGGACCCTATTCTGGGGCCAACGTCCTGACTTTC. Translated: CASSAGPYSGANVLTF.

This clonotype appeared a few times. The chain joins TRBV7-3 to TRBJ2-5; tentatively, D is TRBD2 (7 bases). V was cut by 3 bases and J by 4 bases, with 15 bases left in between. In germline, CDR1 is SGHTA, CDR2 FQGTGA. The CDR3 spans 15 residues. The CDR3 DNA follows: TGTGCCAGCAGCTTGAGGCGGGGGCCCGGAGAGACCCAGTACTTC. Translated: CASSLRRGPGETQYF.

This chain connects TRBV7-2 to TRBJ2-7, with D perhaps TRBD1 (6 bases). This CDR3 comprises 13 residues. Germline V gene data show CDR1 as SGHTA and CDR2 as FQGNSA. Trimming left V 6 bases short and J 3 bases short, with 12 bases between. CDR3 coding DNA: TGTGCCAGCAGAAAAGGGGGAATCTACGAGCAGTACTTC. It specifies CASRKGGIYEQYF. Together with reference TRBV7-2 and TRBJ2-7, the CDR3 gives the full variable domain: GAGVSQSPSNKVTEKGKDVELRCDPISGHTALYWYRQSLGQGLEFLIYFQGNSAPDKSGLPSDRFSAERTGGSVSTLTIQRTQQEDSAVYLCASRKGGIYEQYFGPGTRLTVT.

Only a few counts were recorded for this clonotype. The CDR3 loop reads CATSSKAVANTGELFF. In DNA, the CDR3 is TGTGCCACCAGCAGTAAAGCGGTCGCGAACACCGGGGAGCTGTTTTTT. The rearrangement joins TRBV15 to TRBJ2-2; D is possibly TRBD2 (5 bases). This CDR3 region has 16 residues. Germline V CDR1 and CDR2: LNHNV, YYDKDF (reference sequence). Trimming took 3 bases from V and 0 from J, leaving 11 bases between them.

The chain carries TRBV12-3 or TRBV12-4 and TRBJ2-7; D may match TRBD1 or TRBD2 (5 bases each). The CDR3 extends over 15 amino acids. Trimming shortened V by 5 bases and J by 4 bases, and 18 bases separated the two germline ends. In DNA form, the CDR3 reads TGTGCCAGCAGTCTAGGGGACCTGTCATTATACGAGCAGTACTTC. It encodes CASSLGDLSLYEQYF.

The CDR3 sequence is CASSQESGSGTEAFF. CDR3 DNA: TGCGCCAGCAGCCAAGAGTCCGGTTCTGGCACTGAAGCTTTCTTT. The gene calls are TRBV4-1 and TRBJ1-1, with unresolved D. Trimming cost V 0 bases and J 4 bases, with 12 bases left between them. The CDR3 is 15 amino acids. CDR1 MGHRA and CDR2 YSYEKL come from the germline V gene.

At least ten counts were recorded for this clonotype. This sequence joins TRBV10-3 and TRBJ2-7, with a weak D call TRBD1 (6 bases). CDR1 and CDR2 (germline): ENHRY, SYGVKD. V lost 0 bases to trimming and J lost 3 bases, with 9 bases between them. This CDR3 region has 14 residues. CDR3 protein: CAISESAGDYEQYF. The CDR3 DNA reads as TGTGCCATCAGTGAGTCGGCAGGGGACTACGAGCAGTACTTC.

This chain links TRBV11-3 with TRBJ2-7; TRBD1 matches at 7 bases. Germline CDR1 reads SGHNT; CDR2 reads YENEEA. After removal of 11 bases from V and 3 bases from J, the junction contained 13 bases not matched to a gene. The CDR3 length is 14 residues. CDR3 protein: CASAAHRDSYEQYF. DNA of the CDR3: TGTGCCTCAGCAGCGCACCGGGACAGCTACGAGCAGTACTTC.

This clonotype was seen more than once but under ten times. V is TRBV12-3 or TRBV12-4 and J is TRBJ2-7; 8 bases line up with TRBD1. The J segment lost 3 bases and the V segment lost 3 bases, leaving 4 bases of the junction unmatched. The CDR3 is made up of 14 amino acids. CDR3 in DNA: TGTGCCAGCAGTTTTGCAGGGGGCTACTACGAGCAGTACTTC. Translating it yields CASSFAGGYYEQYF.